This T cell receptor beta chain was documented in a study of cytomegalovirus exposure and HLA in healthy donors. Study-level points and caveats: Cytomegalovirus status was reportedly diagnosed by the classifier with high specificity and sensitivity. Researchers counted 150 to 200 TCR beta chains as cytomegalovirus-associated. Most sequenced TCRs were rare (though some public TCRs occurred in many donors).

Some clones are missing from TCRdb's copy, which holds only in-frame ones; the method was immunoSEQ multiplex PCR. The sample lists tens of thousands of clones; approximately 90% were seen once. Comments on this clone: Its antigen is still unknown.

The CDR3 has 16 amino acids. Germline assignment: CDR1 SGHNT and CDR2 YYREEE (reference sequence). J was trimmed by 0 bases and V by 4 bases; bases with no gene match: 3. The sequence came from a woman under 30 in good health and CMV-seropositive. Source material: PBMCs. This chain uses TRBV5-4 with TRBJ2-6; 8 nucleotides match TRBD1. CDR3 coding DNA: TGTGCCAGCAGCCCAACAGGGGGCTCTGGGGCCAACGTCCTGACTTTC. Translating it yields CASSPTGGSGANVLTF.